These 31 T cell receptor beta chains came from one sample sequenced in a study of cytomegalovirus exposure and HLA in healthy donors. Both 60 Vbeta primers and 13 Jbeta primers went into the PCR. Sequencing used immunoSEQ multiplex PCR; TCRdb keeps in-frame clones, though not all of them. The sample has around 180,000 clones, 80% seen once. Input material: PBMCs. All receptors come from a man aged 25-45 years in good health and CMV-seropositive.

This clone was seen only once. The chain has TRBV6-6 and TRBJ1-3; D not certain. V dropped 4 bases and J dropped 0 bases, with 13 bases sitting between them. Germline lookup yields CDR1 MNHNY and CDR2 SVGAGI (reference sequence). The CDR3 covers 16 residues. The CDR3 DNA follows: TGTGCCAGCAGTTCCAGCCGGGATCCCTCTGGAAACACCATATATTTT. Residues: CASSSSRDPSGNTIYF.

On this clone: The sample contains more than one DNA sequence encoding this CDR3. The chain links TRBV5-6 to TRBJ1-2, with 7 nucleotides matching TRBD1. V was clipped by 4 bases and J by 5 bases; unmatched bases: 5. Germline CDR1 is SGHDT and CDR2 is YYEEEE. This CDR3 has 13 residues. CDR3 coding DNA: TGTGCCAGCAGCGAGGACAGGCTTTATGGCTACACCTTC. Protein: CASSEDRLYGYTF.

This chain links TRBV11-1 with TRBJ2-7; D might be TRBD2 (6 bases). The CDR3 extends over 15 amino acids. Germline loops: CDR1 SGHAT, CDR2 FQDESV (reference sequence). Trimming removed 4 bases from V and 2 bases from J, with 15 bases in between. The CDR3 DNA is TGTGCCAGCAGCTCCGGCGGTAGCGGACCCTACGAGCAGTACTTC. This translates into CASSSGGSGPYEQYF. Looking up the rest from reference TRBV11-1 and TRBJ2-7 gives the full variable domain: EAEVAQSPRYKITEKSQAVAFWCDPISGHATLYWYRQILGQGPELLVQFQDESVVDDSQLPKDRFSAERLKGVDSTLKIQPAELGDSAMYLCASSSGGSGPYEQYFGPGTRLTVT.

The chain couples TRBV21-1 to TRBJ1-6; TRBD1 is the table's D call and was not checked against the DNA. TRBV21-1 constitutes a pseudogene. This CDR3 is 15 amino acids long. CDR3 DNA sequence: TGTGCCAGCAGCAAAAAAAGGGACAGGGGTGGTCCCCTCCACTTT. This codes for CASSKKRDRGGPLHF.

For the CDR3, the DNA is TGTGCCAGCGGAGGATTATCGTCCAATGAGCAGTTCTTC. Translated, it gives CASGGLSSNEQFF. V usage is TRBV25-1 and J usage is TRBJ2-1; perhaps TRBD2 as D (5 bases). This CDR3 spans 13 amino acids. V was shortened by 8 bases and J by 6 bases, with 14 bases between the two germline ends. CDR1 MGHDK and CDR2 SYGVNS come from the germline V gene.

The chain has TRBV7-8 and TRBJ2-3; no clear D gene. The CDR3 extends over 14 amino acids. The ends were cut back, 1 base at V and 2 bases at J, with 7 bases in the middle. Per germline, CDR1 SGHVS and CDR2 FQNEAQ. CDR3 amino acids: CASSLGSLTDTQYF. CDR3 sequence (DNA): TGTGCCAGCAGCTTAGGGAGCCTCACAGATACGCAGTATTTT.

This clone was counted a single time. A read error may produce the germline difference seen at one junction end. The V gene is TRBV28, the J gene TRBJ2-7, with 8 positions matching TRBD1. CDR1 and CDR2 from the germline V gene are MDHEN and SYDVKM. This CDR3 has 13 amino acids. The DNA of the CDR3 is TGTGCCAGCAGTTTCCGGGACAGGTACGGGCAGTACTTC. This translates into CASSFRDRYGQYF.

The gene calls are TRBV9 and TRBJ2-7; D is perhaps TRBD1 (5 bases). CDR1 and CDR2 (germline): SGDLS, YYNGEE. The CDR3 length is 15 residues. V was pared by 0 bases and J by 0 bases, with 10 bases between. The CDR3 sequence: CASSVAPTASYEQYF. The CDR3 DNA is TGTGCCAGCAGCGTAGCTCCGACAGCCTCCTACGAGCAGTACTTC.

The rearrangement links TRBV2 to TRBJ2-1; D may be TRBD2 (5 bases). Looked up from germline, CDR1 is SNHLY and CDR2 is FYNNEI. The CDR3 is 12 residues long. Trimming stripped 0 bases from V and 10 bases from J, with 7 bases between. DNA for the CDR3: TGTGCCAGCAGTGAAGCGCGGGTAGAGCAGTTCTTC. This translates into CASSEARVEQFF.

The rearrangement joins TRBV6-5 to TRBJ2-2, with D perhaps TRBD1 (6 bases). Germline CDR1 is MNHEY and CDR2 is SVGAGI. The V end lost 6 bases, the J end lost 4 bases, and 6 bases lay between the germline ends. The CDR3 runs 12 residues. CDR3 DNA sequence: TGTGCCAGCAGCAGGGGCACCGGGGAGCTGTTTTTT. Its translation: CASSRGTGELFF.

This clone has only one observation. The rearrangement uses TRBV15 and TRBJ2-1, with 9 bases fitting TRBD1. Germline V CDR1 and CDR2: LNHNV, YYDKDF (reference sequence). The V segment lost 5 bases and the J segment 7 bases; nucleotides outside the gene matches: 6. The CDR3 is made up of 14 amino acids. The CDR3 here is CATSPPTGGNEQFF. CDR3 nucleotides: TGTGCCACCAGCCCTCCGACAGGGGGGAATGAGCAGTTCTTC.

CDR3 nucleotides: TGTGCCAGTAGCCAAGGGCGGGGGACTAATGAAAAACTGTTTTTT. Translating gives CASSQGRGTNEKLFF. The chain recombines TRBV19 with TRBJ1-4; TRBD1 is a possible D gene (5 bases). The CDR3 has 15 residues. V lost 6 bases and J lost 2, with 13 bases in between. Germline values: CDR1 LNHDA, CDR2 SQIVND (reference sequence).

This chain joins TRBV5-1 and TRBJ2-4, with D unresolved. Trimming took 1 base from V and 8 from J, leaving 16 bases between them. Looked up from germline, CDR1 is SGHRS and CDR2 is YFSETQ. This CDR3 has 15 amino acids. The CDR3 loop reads CASSLHSKSADIQYF. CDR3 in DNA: TGCGCCAGCAGCTTGCATTCCAAGAGCGCGGACATTCAGTACTTC.

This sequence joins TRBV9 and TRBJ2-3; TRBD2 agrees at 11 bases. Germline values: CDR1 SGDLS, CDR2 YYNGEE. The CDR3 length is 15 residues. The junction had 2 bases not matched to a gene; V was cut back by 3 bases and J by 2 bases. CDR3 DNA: TGTGCCAGCAGCGGGACTAGCGGGCCCACAGATACGCAGTATTTT. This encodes CASSGTSGPTDTQYF.

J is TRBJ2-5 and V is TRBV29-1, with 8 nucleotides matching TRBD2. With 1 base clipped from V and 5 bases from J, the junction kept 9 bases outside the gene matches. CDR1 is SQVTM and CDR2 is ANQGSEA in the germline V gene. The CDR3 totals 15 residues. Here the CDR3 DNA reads TGCAGCGTTGAAGGGCGGGGGGTCGGGGGGGAGACCCAGTACTTC. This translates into CSVEGRGVGGETQYF.

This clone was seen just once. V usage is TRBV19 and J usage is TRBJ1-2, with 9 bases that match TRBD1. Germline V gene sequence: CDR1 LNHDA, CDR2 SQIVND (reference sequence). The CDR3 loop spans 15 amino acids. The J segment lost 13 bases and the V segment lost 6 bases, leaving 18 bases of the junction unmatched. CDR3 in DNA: TGTGCCAGTAGACCGTCCGGGACAGGGCCCAAGGAGTTCACCTTC. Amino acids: CASRPSGTGPKEFTF.

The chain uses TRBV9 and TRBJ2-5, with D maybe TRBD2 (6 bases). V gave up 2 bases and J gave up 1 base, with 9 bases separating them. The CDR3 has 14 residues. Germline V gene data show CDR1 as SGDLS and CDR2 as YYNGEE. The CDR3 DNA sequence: TGTGCCAGCAGCGTCGCGGGACTCCAAGAGACCCAGTACTTC. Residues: CASSVAGLQETQYF.

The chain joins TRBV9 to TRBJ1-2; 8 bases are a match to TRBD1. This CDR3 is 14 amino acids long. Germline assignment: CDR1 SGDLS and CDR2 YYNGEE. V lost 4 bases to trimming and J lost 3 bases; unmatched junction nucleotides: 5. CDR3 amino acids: CASSPGGADYGYTF. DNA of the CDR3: TGTGCCAGCAGCCCAGGGGGCGCGGACTATGGCTACACCTTC.

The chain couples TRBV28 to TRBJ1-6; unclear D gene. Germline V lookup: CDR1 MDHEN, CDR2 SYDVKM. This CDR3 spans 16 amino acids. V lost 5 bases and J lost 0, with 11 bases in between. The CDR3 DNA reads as TGTGCCAGCAGTACTTCAGAGGACTCCTATAATTCACCCCTCCACTTT. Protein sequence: CASSTSEDSYNSPLHF.

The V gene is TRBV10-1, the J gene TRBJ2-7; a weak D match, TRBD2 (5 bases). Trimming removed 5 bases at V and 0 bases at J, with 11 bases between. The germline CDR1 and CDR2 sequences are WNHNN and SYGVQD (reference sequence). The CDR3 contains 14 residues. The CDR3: CASSRRGSSYEQYF. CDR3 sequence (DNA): TGCGCCAGCAGTCGTCGGGGTAGCTCCTACGAGCAGTACTTC.

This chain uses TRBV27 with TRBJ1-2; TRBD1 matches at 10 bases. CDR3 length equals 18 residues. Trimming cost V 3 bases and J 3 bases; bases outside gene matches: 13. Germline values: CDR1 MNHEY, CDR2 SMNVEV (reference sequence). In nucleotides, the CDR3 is TGTGCCAGCAGTTTCTCCGATGGCACCGGGACAGGGGACTATGGCTACACCTTC. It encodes CASSFSDGTGTGDYGYTF.

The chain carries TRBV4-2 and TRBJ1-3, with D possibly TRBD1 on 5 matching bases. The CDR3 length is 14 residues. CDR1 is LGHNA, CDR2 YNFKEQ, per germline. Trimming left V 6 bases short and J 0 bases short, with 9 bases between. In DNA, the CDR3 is TGTGCCAGCAGTCAAAGGGGCTCTGGAAACACCATATATTTT. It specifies CASSQRGSGNTIYF.

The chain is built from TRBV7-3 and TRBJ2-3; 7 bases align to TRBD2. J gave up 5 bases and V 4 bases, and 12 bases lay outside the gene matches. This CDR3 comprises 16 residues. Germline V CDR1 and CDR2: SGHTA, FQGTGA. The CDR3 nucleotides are TGTGCCAGCAGCTCTCTGGGGGGAGGGCCAGTAGATACGCAGTATTTT. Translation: CASSSLGGGPVDTQYF.

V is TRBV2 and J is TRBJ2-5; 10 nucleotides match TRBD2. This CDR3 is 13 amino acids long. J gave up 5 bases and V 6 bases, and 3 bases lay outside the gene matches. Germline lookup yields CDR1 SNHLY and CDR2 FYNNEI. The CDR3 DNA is TGTGCCAGCAGACTAGCGGGAAGTGAGACCCAGTACTTC. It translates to CASRLAGSETQYF.

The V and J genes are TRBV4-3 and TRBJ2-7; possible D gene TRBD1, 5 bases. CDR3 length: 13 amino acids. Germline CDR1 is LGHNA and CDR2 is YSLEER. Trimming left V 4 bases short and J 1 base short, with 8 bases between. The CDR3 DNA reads TGCGCCAGCAGCCCCAGGGTATCCTACGAGCAGTACTTC. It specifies CASSPRVSYEQYF.

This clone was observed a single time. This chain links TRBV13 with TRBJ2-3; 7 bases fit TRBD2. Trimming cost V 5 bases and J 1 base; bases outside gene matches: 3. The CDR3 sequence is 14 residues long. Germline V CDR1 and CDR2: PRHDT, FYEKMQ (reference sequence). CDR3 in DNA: TGTGCCAGCAGCCGCGCGGGAGGCACAGATACGCAGTATTTT. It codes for CASSRAGGTDTQYF.

CDR3 protein: CASSEALGSSEKLFF. Written as DNA, the CDR3 is TGTGCCAGCAGTGAAGCGTTGGGGAGTTCGGAAAAACTGTTTTTT. The chain carries TRBV2 and TRBJ1-4; no firm D call. The V gene lost 0 bases and the J gene lost 8 bases, with 13 bases spanning the gap. This CDR3 contains 15 residues. CDR1 is SNHLY, CDR2 FYNNEI, per germline.

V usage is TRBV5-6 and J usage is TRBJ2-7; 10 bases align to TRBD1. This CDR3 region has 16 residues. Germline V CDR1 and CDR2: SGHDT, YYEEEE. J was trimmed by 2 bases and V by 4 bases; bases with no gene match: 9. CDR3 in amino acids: CASSPRGTGATYEQYF. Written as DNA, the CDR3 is TGTGCCAGCAGCCCCCGGGGGACAGGGGCAACCTACGAGCAGTACTTC.

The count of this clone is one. In nucleotides, the CDR3 is TGTGCCAGCAGCTTGGCGCCCTGGACAGGGAGCTCCTACAATGAGCAGTTCTTC. Translation: CASSLAPWTGSSYNEQFF. The chain uses TRBV5-6 and TRBJ2-1; 8 bases are shared with TRBD1. The CDR3 is made up of 18 amino acids. V lost 0 bases and J lost 0; bases outside the gene matches: 8. In germline, CDR1 is SGHDT, CDR2 YYEEEE.

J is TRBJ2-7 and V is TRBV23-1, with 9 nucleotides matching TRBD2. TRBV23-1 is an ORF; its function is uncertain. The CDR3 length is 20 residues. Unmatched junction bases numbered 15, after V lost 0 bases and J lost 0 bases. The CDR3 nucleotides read TGCGCCAGCAGTCAATCCCCCAAGCGGGGGGACGCTCCCTTCTCCTACGAGCAGTACTTC. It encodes CASSQSPKRGDAPFSYEQYF.

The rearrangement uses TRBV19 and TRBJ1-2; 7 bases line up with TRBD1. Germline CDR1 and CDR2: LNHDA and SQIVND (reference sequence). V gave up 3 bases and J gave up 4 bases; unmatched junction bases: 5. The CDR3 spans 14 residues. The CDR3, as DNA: TGTGCCAGTAGTATCAACAGGGGATCCTATGGCTACACCTTC. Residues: CASSINRGSYGYTF.